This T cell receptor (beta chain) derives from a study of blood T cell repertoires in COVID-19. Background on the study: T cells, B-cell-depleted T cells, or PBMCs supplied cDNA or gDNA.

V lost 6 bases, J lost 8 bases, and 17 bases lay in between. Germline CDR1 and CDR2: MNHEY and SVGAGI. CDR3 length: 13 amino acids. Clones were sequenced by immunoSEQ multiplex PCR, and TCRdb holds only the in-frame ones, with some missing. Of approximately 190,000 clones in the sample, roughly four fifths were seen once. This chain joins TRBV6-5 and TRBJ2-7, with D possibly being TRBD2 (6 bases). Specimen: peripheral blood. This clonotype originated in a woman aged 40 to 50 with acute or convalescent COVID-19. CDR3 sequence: CASRQTSLWKQYF. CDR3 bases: TGTGCCAGCAGACAGACTAGTTTATGGAAGCAGTACTTC.